The sequence of this T cell receptor beta chain was determined in a study of T cells in Graves' hyperthyroidism and ophthalmopathy. Overall study: Peripheral blood samples were taken at initial diagnosis, prior to any treatment.

RNA transcripts yielded amplified TCR beta CDR3 regions. With the HTBI primer set, the TCR CDR3 went through a first round of RT-PCR. TCRdb reanalysed the multiplex PCR reads using MiXCR and keeps one entry per CDR3 protein. The repertoire consists of under 450,000 distinct CDR3 sequences, with approximately 15% occurring once and the leading ten covering over 7.5%. This clonotype was detected ten times or more. The junction does not match germline at one end; this may be a read error. CDR1 is MNHNS and CDR2 is SASEGT in the germline V gene. This CDR3 has 14 amino acids. The material sequenced was blood. V gene TRBV6-1 combines with J gene TRBJ1-4; D unclear. The receptor was derived from a woman younger than 35 with Graves' hyperthyroidism. CDR3 sequence reads: CATSSPVANEKLFF. The CDR3 nucleotides read TGTGCCACCAGTTCCCCTGTGGCTAATGAAAAACTGTTTTTT.